The entry below gives a single T cell receptor (beta chain) sequence along with its context. What it binds is not known. Clones were sequenced by immunoSEQ multiplex PCR, and TCRdb holds only the in-frame ones, with some missing. The table records about 350,000 clones, about 90% of them present only once. This sample stems from a study of Ad26.COV2.S vaccination and SARS-CoV-2 variants. Broader study findings: Among vaccine recipients, spike-specific TCR breadth exceeded that of placebo recipients. Whether participants received vaccine or placebo, their non-spike TCR breadth was similar.

Per the germline V gene, CDR1 is PRHDT and CDR2 is FYEKMQ (reference sequence). Trimming took 7 bases from V and 2 from J, leaving 11 bases between them. The CDR3 has 13 residues. The chain is built from TRBV13 and TRBJ1-1; D is undetermined. The receptor was isolated from a human donor who had recovered from COVID-19. Sequenced here: peripheral blood, sampled after recovery from COVID-19. CDR3 loop: CASTRAANTEAFF. The CDR3 bases are TGTGCCAGCACTCGGGCAGCCAACACTGAAGCTTTCTTT.